This T cell receptor (beta chain) was observed in a study of T cell repertoires in cytomegalovirus infection. Concerning this clonotype itself: Its antigen is not known.

Trimming removed 5 bases from V and 3 bases from J; junction bases left unmatched: 7. The CDR3 consists of 15 residues. From the reads, TCRdb called clonotypes with MiXCR, one entry per CDR3 protein. The profile shows some 500,000 distinct CDR3 sequences, 33% of them singletons. The clonotype originates from a human donor in good health (CMV status not recorded). Some clones in this sample may be carry-over from other donors' samples. The rearrangement uses TRBV12-3 or TRBV12-4 and TRBJ1-2; 9 nucleotides line up with TRBD1. The sequences come from cultured PBMCs, collected from culture after CMV antigen stimulation. CDR3 residues: CASSRQGQGHYGYTF. Written as DNA, the CDR3 is TGTGCCAGCAGTCGTCAGGGACAGGGACACTATGGCTACACCTTC.